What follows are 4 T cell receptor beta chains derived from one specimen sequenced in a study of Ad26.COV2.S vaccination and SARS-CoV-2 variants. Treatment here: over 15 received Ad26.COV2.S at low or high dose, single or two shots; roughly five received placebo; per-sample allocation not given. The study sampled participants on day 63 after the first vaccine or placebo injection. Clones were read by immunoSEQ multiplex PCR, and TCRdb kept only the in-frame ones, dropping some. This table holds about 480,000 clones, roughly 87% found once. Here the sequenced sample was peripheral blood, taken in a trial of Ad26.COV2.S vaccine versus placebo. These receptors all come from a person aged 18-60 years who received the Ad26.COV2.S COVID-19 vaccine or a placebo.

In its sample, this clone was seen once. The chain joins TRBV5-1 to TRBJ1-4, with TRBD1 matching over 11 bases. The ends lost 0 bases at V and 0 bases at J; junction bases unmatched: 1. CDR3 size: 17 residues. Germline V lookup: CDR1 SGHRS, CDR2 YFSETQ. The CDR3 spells CASSLAGQGATNEKLFF. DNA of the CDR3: TGCGCCAGCAGCTTGGCGGGACAGGGGGCAACTAATGAAAAACTGTTTTTT.

The DNA of the CDR3 is TGTGCCAGCGGGGGCTTCACAGATACGCAGTATTTT. It yields the protein CASGGFTDTQYF. The chain combines TRBV28 with TRBJ2-3, with D possibly being TRBD1 (6 bases). This CDR3 region has 12 residues. The germline V gene encodes CDR1 MDHEN and CDR2 SYDVKM. Trimming shortened V by 8 bases and J by 2 bases, and 8 bases separated the two germline ends.

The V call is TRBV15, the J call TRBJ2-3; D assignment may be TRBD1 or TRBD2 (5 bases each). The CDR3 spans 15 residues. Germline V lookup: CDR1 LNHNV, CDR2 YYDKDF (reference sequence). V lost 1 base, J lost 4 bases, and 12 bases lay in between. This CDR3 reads CATSRVGTGADTQYF. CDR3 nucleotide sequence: TGTGCCACCAGCAGAGTAGGGACGGGTGCAGATACGCAGTATTTT.

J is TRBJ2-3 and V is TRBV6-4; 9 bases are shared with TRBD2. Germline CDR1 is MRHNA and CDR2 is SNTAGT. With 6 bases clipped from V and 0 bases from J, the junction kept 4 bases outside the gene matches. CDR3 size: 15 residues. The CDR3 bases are TGTGCCAGCAGACCTAGCGGGAAAAGCACAGATACGCAGTATTTT. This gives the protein CASRPSGKSTDTQYF.